This T cell receptor beta chain was observed in a study of metastatic and nonmetastatic thyroid tumors. Study-wide background: Repertoire data that came from the blood and tumor or nodule tissue of malignant and benign thyroid patients were compared. Study results and limitations: Across blood and tumor, TCR beta diversity in malignant thyroid tumors was reportedly significantly higher than in benign nodules.

Patients underwent thyroid surgery, and none had received any treatment before it. The sample holds a few counts of this clone. The antigen remains undetermined. Mismatch with germline at one junction end may stem from a read error. Germline V lookup: CDR1 MNHEY, CDR2 SMNVEV (reference sequence). The CDR3 extends over 17 amino acids. Via MiXCR, TCRdb re-called the PCR reads. The sample records tens of thousands of clones, 15% to 20% being singletons. The source material was blood. V gene TRBV27 combines with J gene TRBJ2-1, with 7 bases that match TRBD2. This clonotype was sampled from a female donor with papillary thyroid cancer or a benign thyroid nodule (not recorded which). Some clones in this sample may be carry-over from other donors' samples. CDR3 in amino acids: CASSSGIAALPSGEQLF. The CDR3 DNA sequence: TGTGCCAGCAGTTCGGGAATAGCGGCCCTCCCTAGCGGTGAGCAGTTATTC.